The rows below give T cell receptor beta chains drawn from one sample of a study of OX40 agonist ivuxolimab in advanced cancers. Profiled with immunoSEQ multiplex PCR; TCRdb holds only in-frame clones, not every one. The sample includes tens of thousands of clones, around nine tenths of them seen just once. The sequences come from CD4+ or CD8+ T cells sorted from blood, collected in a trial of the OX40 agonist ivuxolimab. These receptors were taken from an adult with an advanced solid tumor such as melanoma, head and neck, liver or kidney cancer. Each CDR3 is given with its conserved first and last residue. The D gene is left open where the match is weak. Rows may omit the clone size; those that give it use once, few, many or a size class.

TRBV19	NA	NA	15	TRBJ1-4	TGTGCCAGTACCAATCTCCAGGGTGGTAATGAAAAACTGTTTTTT	CASTNLQGGNEKLFF
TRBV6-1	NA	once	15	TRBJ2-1	TGTGCCAGCAGTGAAAAGGAGTACACCCCATATGAGCAGTTCTTC	CASSEKEYTPYEQFF
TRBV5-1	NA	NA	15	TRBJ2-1	TGCGCCAGCAGCCCCGACTTGTACTCCTACAATGAGCAGTTCTTC	CASSPDLYSYNEQFF
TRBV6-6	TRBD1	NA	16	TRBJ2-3	TGTGCCAGCAGACCCGGGACAGGGGGAGTCACAGATACGCAGTATTTT	CASRPGTGGVTDTQYF
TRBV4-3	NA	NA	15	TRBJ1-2	TGCGCCAGCAGCCAGCTAGGGGAAGGGAAAGGCGGCTACACCTTC	CASSQLGEGKGGYTF
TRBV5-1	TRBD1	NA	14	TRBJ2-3	TGCGCCAGCAGACAGGGGGCTGGAGGAGATACGCAGTATTTT	CASRQGAGGDTQYF
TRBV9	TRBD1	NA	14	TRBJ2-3	TGTGCCAGCAGCGTAGAACGACAGGGAGATACGCAGTATTTT	CASSVERQGDTQYF
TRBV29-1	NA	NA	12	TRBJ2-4	TGCAGCGTTGAAGACAGGATGAACATTCAGTACTTC	CSVEDRMNIQYF
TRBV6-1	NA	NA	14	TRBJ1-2	TGTGCCAGCAGTGTACAGGGTTCGAACTATGGCTACACCTTC	CASSVQGSNYGYTF
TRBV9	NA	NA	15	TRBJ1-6	TGTGCCAGCAGCGTAGGTGCCGGGGAGGGGGGGCCCCTCCACTTT	CASSVGAGEGGPLHF
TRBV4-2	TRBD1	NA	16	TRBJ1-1	TGTGCCAGCAGCTTCGGACAGGGTGCGTTGAACACTGAAGCTTTCTTT	CASSFGQGALNTEAFF
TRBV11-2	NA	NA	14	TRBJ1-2	TGTGCCAGCAGCCCGTACGTGTCAGAACATGGCTACACCTTC	CASSPYVSEHGYTF
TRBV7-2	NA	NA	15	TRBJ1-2	TGTGCCAGCAGCTTAGATTGGTCGAGGAACGGAGGCTACACCTTC	CASSLDWSRNGGYTF
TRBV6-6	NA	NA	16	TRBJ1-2	TGTGCCAGCAGTCTAGGGGCAGTAGACAGTCTTTCGGGCTACACCTTC	CASSLGAVDSLSGYTF
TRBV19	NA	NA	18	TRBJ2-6	TGTGCCAGTAGGTGGGACCGCGGGACCAGCTCTGGGGCCAACGTCCTGACTTTC	CASRWDRGTSSGANVLTF
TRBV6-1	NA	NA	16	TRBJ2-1	TGTGCCAGCAGTGAAAACGGACAGTTGCCCTACAATGAGCAGTTCTTC	CASSENGQLPYNEQFF
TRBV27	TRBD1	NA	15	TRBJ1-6	TGTGCCAGCAGTTGGGGACAGGGGAATAATTCACCCCTCCACTTT	CASSWGQGNNSPLHF
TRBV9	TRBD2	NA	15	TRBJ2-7	TGTGCCAGCAGCCCTCTTACTAGCGGACTGGACGAGCAGTACTTC	CASSPLTSGLDEQYF
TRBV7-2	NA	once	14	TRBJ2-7	TGTGCCAGCAGCTTAGCGGGAGACTCCTACGAGCAGTACTTC	CASSLAGDSYEQYF
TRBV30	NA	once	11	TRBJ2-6	TGTGCCTGGAGTCCCGTAAACGTCCTGACTTTC	CAWSPVNVLTF
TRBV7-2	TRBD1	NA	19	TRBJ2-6	TGTGCCAGCAGCCCTCTGCCCGGGACAGCGCTCTCTGGGGCCAACGTCCTGACTTTC	CASSPLPGTALSGANVLTF
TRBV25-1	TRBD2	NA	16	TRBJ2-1	TGTGCCAGCAGTGAATTGGCTAGCGGGCTTTACAATGAGCAGTTCTTC	CASSELASGLYNEQFF
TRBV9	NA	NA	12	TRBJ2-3	TGTGCCAGCAATACCGCGAGGGATACGCAGTATTTT	CASNTARDTQYF
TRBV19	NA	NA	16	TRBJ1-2	TGTGCCAGTAGTCCGGGAGGAGGGGCCATCGCTATGAGCTACACCTTC	CASSPGGGAIAMSYTF
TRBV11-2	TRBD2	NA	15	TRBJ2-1	TGTGCCAGCTCAACAAGCGGGGGATACTACAATGAGCAGTTCTTC	CASSTSGGYYNEQFF
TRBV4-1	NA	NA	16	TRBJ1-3	TGCGCCAGCAGCCCAAGTCAAGTAAACTCTGGAAACACCATATATTTT	CASSPSQVNSGNTIYF
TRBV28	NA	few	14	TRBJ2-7	TGTGCCAGCAGCCAACCGGGGAGCTCCTACGAGCAGTACTTC	CASSQPGSSYEQYF
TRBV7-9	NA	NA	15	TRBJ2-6	TGTGCCAGCAGCTCGAGGACCCTGGGGGCCAACGTCCTGACTTTC	CASSSRTLGANVLTF
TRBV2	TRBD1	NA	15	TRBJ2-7	TGTGCCAGCAGTGAACGGACAGGGTGGACCAACGAGCAGTACTTC	CASSERTGWTNEQYF